One and the same sample provided the 26 T cell receptor beta chains below, sequenced in a study of blood T cell repertoires in COVID-19. Clones were read by immunoSEQ multiplex PCR, and TCRdb kept only the in-frame ones, dropping some. The data contain 350,000 to 550,000 clones, 70% to 90% of them singletons. Sequencing was carried out using PBMCs or T cells enriched from blood (not recorded which). These receptors all come from a woman aged 18-35 years with acute COVID-19.

The V call is TRBV18, the J call TRBJ1-5; weak D call: TRBD1 (6 bases). Trimming cost V 2 bases and J 3 bases, with 14 bases left between them. There are 16 residues in the CDR3. Germline V lookup: CDR1 KGHSH, CDR2 LQKENI. The CDR3 here is CASSPKLTGNNQPQHF. CDR3 in DNA: TGTGCCAGCTCACCAAAATTGACAGGCAACAATCAGCCCCAGCATTTT.

The J gene is TRBJ2-1, the V gene TRBV7-8; D gene ambiguous. The length of the CDR3 is 14 residues. V lost 0 bases and J 10 bases, leaving 13 bases between the germline ends. In germline, CDR1 is SGHVS, CDR2 FQNEAQ. DNA of the CDR3: TGTGCCAGCAGCTTAGCCCCCACGCCCCGGGAGCAGTTCTTC. Its translation: CASSLAPTPREQFF.

This clone was counted a single time. The gene calls are TRBV5-1 and TRBJ1-4; the D is unclear. With 0 bases removed from V and 8 bases from J, the gap between germline ends came to 14 bases. The CDR3 runs to 15 residues. Germline CDR1 SGHRS, CDR2 YFSETQ. The CDR3, as DNA: TGCGCCAGCAGCTTGGAATGGGGAGAGGAGGAAAAACTGTTTTTT. It translates to CASSLEWGEEEKLFF.

The gene calls are TRBV11-2 and TRBJ2-2, with 12 bases matching TRBD1. J was trimmed by 7 bases and V by 5 bases; bases with no gene match: 5. This CDR3 is built from 15 residues. Germline CDR1 reads SGHAT; CDR2 reads FQNNGV. The CDR3 protein is CASSPGQGAVGELFF. As DNA, the CDR3 is TGTGCCAGCAGCCCGGGACAGGGGGCAGTCGGGGAGCTGTTTTTT. The whole variable domain, filled in from reference TRBV11-2 and TRBJ2-2, reads EAGVAQSPRYKIIEKRQSVAFWCNPISGHATLYWYQQILGQGPKLLIQFQNNGVVDDSQLPKDRFSAERLKGVDSTLKIQPAKLEDSAVYLCASSPGQGAVGELFFGEGSRLTVL.

To note about this clone: A junction boundary mismatches the germline segment, possibly from a read error. The V call is TRBV5-4, the J call TRBJ2-1; perhaps TRBD2 as D (5 bases). The CDR3 length is 12 residues. CDR1 is SGHNT and CDR2 is YYREEE in the germline V gene (reference sequence). This chain's CDR3 is CASSLAGLEEFF. The CDR3 nucleotides read TGTGCCAGCAGCTTGGCCGGACTTGAGGAGTTCTTC.

The chain links TRBV4-2 to TRBJ2-7, with D possibly being TRBD1 (6 bases). The ends were cut back, 0 bases at V and 4 bases at J, with 13 bases in the middle. The CDR3 runs 15 residues. Germline V lookup: CDR1 LGHNA, CDR2 YNFKEQ. CDR3 sequence (DNA): TGTGCCAGCAGCCAAGATCTGTGGGGGCCTTACGAGCAGTACTTC. Its translation: CASSQDLWGPYEQYF.

This chain's CDR3 is CASSYSRGQGLYGYTF. The CDR3 DNA reads as TGTGCCAGCAGTTACTCGAGGGGACAGGGTTTATATGGCTACACCTTC. This chain joins TRBV6-5 and TRBJ1-2; 9 nucleotides match TRBD1. CDR3 length equals 16 residues. Germline CDR1 MNHEY, CDR2 SVGAGI. The V and J ends lost 0 bases and 5 bases, in that order; junction bases with no gene match: 7.

This clone was seen a few times. The chain employs TRBV14 and TRBJ2-7, with TRBD1 as a possible D gene (5 bases). The CDR3 totals 15 residues. Trimming removed 3 bases at V and 3 bases at J, with 15 bases between. CDR1 is SGHDN, CDR2 FVKESK, per germline. DNA for the CDR3: TGTGCCAGCAGCCAGGGGCGTTCGGTTTTCTACGAGCAGTACTTC. Amino acid sequence: CASSQGRSVFYEQYF.

This clone was seen only a few times. The rearrangement uses TRBV15 and TRBJ2-1; D gene uncertain. Trimming stripped 0 bases from V and 6 bases from J, with 3 bases between. The germline V gene has CDR1 LNHNV and CDR2 YYDKDF (reference sequence). CDR3 length: 12 amino acids. The CDR3 reads CATSRDSNEQFF. The CDR3 bases are TGTGCCACCAGCAGAGACAGCAATGAGCAGTTCTTC.

This chain links TRBV27 with TRBJ2-1, with TRBD1 matching over 8 bases. This CDR3 is 15 amino acids long. The ends lost 3 bases at V and 6 bases at J; junction bases unmatched: 7. Germline V gives CDR1 MNHEY, CDR2 SMNVEV (reference sequence). CDR3 nucleotides: TGTGCCAGCAGTTTCGGGACAGGCCCCTCCAATGAGCAGTTCTTC. This encodes CASSFGTGPSNEQFF.

The J gene is TRBJ1-1, the V gene TRBV19; the match to TRBD1 covers 7 bases. The CDR3 contains 11 residues. Germline CDR1 LNHDA, CDR2 SQIVND (reference sequence). Trimming took 8 bases from V and 8 from J; bases not matched to a gene: 5. The DNA of the CDR3 is TGTGCCAGTCAACAGGGGAGGGAAGCTTTCTTT. This gives the protein CASQQGREAFF.

The chain links TRBV14 to TRBJ1-1, with a weak D call TRBD1 (5 bases). The CDR3 sequence is 18 residues long. With 0 bases removed from V and 1 base from J, the gap between germline ends came to 18 bases. Germline CDR1 is SGHDN and CDR2 is FVKESK. The chain's CDR3 is CASSQDRFGHDRNTEAFF. Written as DNA, the CDR3 is TGTGCCAGCAGCCAAGATCGATTCGGACACGACAGGAACACTGAAGCTTTCTTT.

This clone was observed a single time. The chain joins TRBV7-2 to TRBJ2-7; weak D call: TRBD2 (5 bases). Germline CDR1 reads SGHTA; CDR2 reads FQGNSA. Trimming shortened V by 6 bases and J by 6 bases, and 15 bases separated the two germline ends. The CDR3 has 13 amino acids. CDR3 in DNA: TGTGCCAGCAGTCCTCGGGAAAAAGGCGAGCAGTACTTC. It specifies CASSPREKGEQYF.

The table lists this clone with a count of one. The chain uses TRBV6-6 and TRBJ2-7; 7 bases match TRBD1. The J segment lost 2 bases and the V segment lost 10 bases, leaving 14 bases of the junction unmatched. Germline CDR1 MNHNY, CDR2 SVGAGI (reference sequence). The CDR3 is made up of 15 amino acids. The chain's CDR3 is CATRSPTGWAYEQYF. The CDR3 nucleotides read TGTGCCACCCGGAGCCCGACAGGGTGGGCCTACGAGCAGTACTTC.

The table lists this clone with a few counts. The chain combines TRBV28 with TRBJ1-1; 8 bases are shared with TRBD1. CDR1 is MDHEN, CDR2 SYDVKM, per germline. Trimming took 4 bases from V and 1 from J; bases not matched to a gene: 8. CDR3 length: 16 amino acids. This CDR3 reads CASSSYITGGNTEAFF. The CDR3 DNA follows: TGTGCCAGCAGTTCCTACATCACAGGGGGGAACACTGAAGCTTTCTTT.

This clone was detected only once. This chain uses TRBV7-3 with TRBJ2-3; TRBD2 agrees at 8 bases. The trim removed 0 bases at V and 1 base at J, leaving 0 bases unmatched. CDR3 length: 15 amino acids. CDR1 is SGHTA and CDR2 is FQGTGA in the germline V gene. Written as DNA, the CDR3 is TGTGCCAGCAGCTTAACAGCGGGGGGCACAGATACGCAGTATTTT. Its translation is CASSLTAGGTDTQYF.

This rearrangement joins TRBV9 to TRBJ2-3; 9 nucleotides line up with TRBD2. The CDR3 is made up of 17 amino acids. Trimming at V came to 3 bases and at J to 4 bases, leaving 12 bases not matched to a gene. Per germline, CDR1 SGDLS and CDR2 YYNGEE. As DNA, the CDR3 is TGTGCCAGCAGCGCAACCGGGACTAGCCGGGGGGCAGATACGCAGTATTTT. Its translation is CASSATGTSRGADTQYF.

The chain carries TRBV5-1 and TRBJ2-3, with 14 bases that match TRBD2. V shed 0 bases, J shed 4 bases, and the junction held 4 bases outside the gene matches. The CDR3 is made up of 17 amino acids. CDR1 is SGHRS and CDR2 is YFSETQ in the germline V gene. DNA of the CDR3: TGCGCCAGCAGCTTGGGGGGACTAGCGGGGGCCGCAGATACGCAGTATTTT. Residues: CASSLGGLAGAADTQYF.

The chain combines TRBV10-3 with TRBJ2-5; 7 nucleotides line up with TRBD1. This CDR3 contains 12 residues. CDR1 is ENHRY and CDR2 is SYGVKD in the germline V gene. The V and J ends lost 9 bases and 2 bases, in that order; junction bases with no gene match: 3. The CDR3 reads CAIRGLQETQYF. The CDR3 DNA follows: TGTGCCATTAGGGGGCTACAAGAGACCCAGTACTTC.

The chain joins TRBV4-2 to TRBJ1-6, with 8 bases aligning to TRBD1. Germline CDR1 is LGHNA and CDR2 is YNFKEQ. V lost 2 bases, J lost 9 bases, and 9 bases stayed unmatched. The CDR3 has 16 amino acids. The CDR3 spells CASSQRPGTGSSPLHF. The CDR3 DNA sequence: TGTGCCAGCAGCCAACGACCCGGGACAGGTTCTTCACCCCTCCACTTT.

The rearrangement links TRBV6-6 to TRBJ2-2; the match to TRBD1 covers 8 bases. The CDR3 consists of 16 residues. CDR1 and CDR2 (germline): MNHNY, SVGAGI (reference sequence). With 5 bases clipped from V and 1 base from J, the junction kept 6 bases outside the gene matches. The CDR3 region is CASSPDGTGNTGELFF. The CDR3 nucleotides are TGTGCCAGCAGTCCAGACGGGACAGGGAACACCGGGGAGCTGTTTTTT.

The chain couples TRBV5-6 to TRBJ1-4; D perhaps matches TRBD1 (6 bases). The CDR3 consists of 14 residues. Trimming removed 2 bases from V and 5 bases from J, with 10 bases in between. The germline V gene encodes CDR1 SGHDT and CDR2 YYEEEE. This CDR3 reads CASSLGQGNEKLFF. CDR3 DNA: TGTGCCAGCAGCTTAGGGCAGGGGAATGAAAAACTGTTTTTT.

J is TRBJ1-5 and V is TRBV6-5, with D possibly TRBD1 on 6 matching bases. This CDR3 spans 13 amino acids. V was pared by 9 bases and J by 4 bases, with 13 bases between. Germline V gives CDR1 MNHEY, CDR2 SVGAGI. The CDR3 nucleotides are TGTGCCAGTCATCCGCAGGGGAATCAGCCCCAGCATTTT. Translation: CASHPQGNQPQHF.

This chain connects TRBV27 to TRBJ1-4; 7 nucleotides agree with TRBD1. The CDR3 is 15 amino acids. Germline CDR1 is MNHEY and CDR2 is SMNVEV (reference sequence). The V gene end was trimmed by 6 bases and the J gene end by 1 base; junction bases not matched to a gene: 5. The CDR3 sequence: CASRLRTGTNEKLFF. The CDR3 bases are TGTGCCAGCAGACTTAGGACAGGAACTAATGAAAAACTGTTTTTT.

The rearrangement joins TRBV18 to TRBJ2-7, with TRBD2 matching 12 bases. This CDR3 comprises 19 residues. The junction had 12 bases not matched to a gene; V was cut back by 3 bases and J by 0 bases. CDR1 is KGHSH, CDR2 LQKENI, per germline. CDR3: CASSPSLASGRASSYEQYF. The CDR3 nucleotides are TGTGCCAGCTCACCCAGTTTGGCTAGCGGGAGGGCGAGCTCCTACGAGCAGTACTTC.

Details on this clone: Other DNA sequences in this specimen translate into the identical CDR3. The chain recombines TRBV9 with TRBJ2-7; D is ambiguous. The CDR3 runs to 12 residues. Trimming left V 3 bases short and J 0 bases short, with 4 bases between. The germline V gene has CDR1 SGDLS and CDR2 YYNGEE. The CDR3 loop reads CASSGSSYEQYF. The CDR3 DNA sequence: TGTGCCAGCAGCGGGAGCTCCTACGAGCAGTACTTC.